This T cell receptor beta chain was obtained from a study of T cell repertoires in cytomegalovirus infection. TCRdb re-called the reads with MiXCR, one entry per CDR3 protein. The table lists a few hundred thousand distinct CDR3 sequences, roughly 42% of them singletons. CDR3 length: 14 residues. The germline CDR1 and CDR2 sequences are SNHLY and FYNNEI. V was shortened by 3 bases and J by 0 bases, with 9 bases between the two germline ends. A note on this clonotype: Its antigen is still unknown.

This sequence originates from a human donor in good health (CMV status not recorded). Some clones in this sample may be carry-over from other donors' samples. V and J are TRBV2 and TRBJ2-7; maybe TRBD1 (5 bases). The source material was cultured PBMCs, sampled from culture after CMV antigen stimulation. The CDR3 DNA is TGTGCCAGCAGTGAGGGGCGCGGCTCCTACGAGCAGTACTTC. It is translated as CASSEGRGSYEQYF.